A single TCR beta chain is shown here with its context. The antigen is not known. Unmatched junction bases numbered 10, after V lost 9 bases and J lost 3 bases. Germline CDR1 reads SNHLY; CDR2 reads FYNNEI. The CDR3 is made up of 15 amino acids. Here immunoSEQ multiplex PCR was the method, and the copy in TCRdb shows in-frame clones only, minus some. Found here are just under 95,000 clones, about nine tenths of them singletons; the top ten hold around 9.6%. The data originate from a study of T cell responses to AZD1222 COVID-19 vaccine. Across the study: Researchers grouped second doses given at about 4 or about 12 weeks into one pool. Whole-study findings and limits: In a largely white British group with more females than males, clonal diversity was possibly underestimated. Within unmutated variant regions lay the reported targets of nearly half of spike-specific TCRs. Following two doses of AZD1222, Spike-specific TCR breadth and depth rose.

The TCR comes from an adult in good health. The chain carries TRBV2 and TRBJ2-5; 10 positions match TRBD2. The material was peripheral blood, obtained on day 0 of AZD1222 vaccination. Here the CDR3 reads CASARSSGGEETQYF. CDR3 in DNA: TGTGCCAGTGCACGCTCCAGCGGGGGGGAAGAGACCCAGTACTTC. Complete variable domain (other parts from reference TRBV2 and TRBJ2-5): EPEVTQTPSHQVTQMGQEVILRCVPISNHLYFYWYRQILGQKVEFLVSFYNNEISEKSEIFDDQFSVERPDGSNFTLKIRSTKLEDSAMYFCASARSSGGEETQYFGPGTRLLVL.